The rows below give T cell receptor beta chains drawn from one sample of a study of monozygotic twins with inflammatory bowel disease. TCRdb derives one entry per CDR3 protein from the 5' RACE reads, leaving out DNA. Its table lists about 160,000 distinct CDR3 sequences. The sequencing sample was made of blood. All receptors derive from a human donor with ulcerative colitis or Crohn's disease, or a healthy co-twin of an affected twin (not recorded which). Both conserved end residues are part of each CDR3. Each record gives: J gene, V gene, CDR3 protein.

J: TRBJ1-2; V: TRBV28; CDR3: CASSNGAETGYGYTF
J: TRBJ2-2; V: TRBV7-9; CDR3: CASSRFPGRGTGELFF
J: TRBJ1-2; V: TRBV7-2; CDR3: CASSLGGGFNYGYTF
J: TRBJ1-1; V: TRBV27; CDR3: CASRLEGRPITEAFF
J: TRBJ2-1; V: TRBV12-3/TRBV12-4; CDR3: CASSLALGTSGLREQFF
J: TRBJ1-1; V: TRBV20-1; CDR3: CSARQGPTEAFF
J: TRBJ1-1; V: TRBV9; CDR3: CASSATGGTISEAFF
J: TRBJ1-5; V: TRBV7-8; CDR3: CASSPSGGGNQPQHF
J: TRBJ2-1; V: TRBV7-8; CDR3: CASSAGLAGGKYNEQFF
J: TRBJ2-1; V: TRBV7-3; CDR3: CASSLEGSSSYNEQFF
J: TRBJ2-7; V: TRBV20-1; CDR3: CSAPSWRVYEQYF
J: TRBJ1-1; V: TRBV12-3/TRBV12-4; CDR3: CASRVWGTEAFF
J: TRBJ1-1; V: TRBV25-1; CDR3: CASSVSLSGDTEAFF